What follows is one T cell receptor (beta chain) and its context. The target antigen is unknown. This sample was taken from a study of CD8 T cells in ankylosing spondylitis. The study, taken as a whole, reports: What appeared characteristic of ankylosing spondylitis blood was a TCR beta motif of several highly homologous variants.

J was trimmed by 10 bases and V by 0 bases; bases with no gene match: 8. The CDR3 totals 14 residues. CDR1 and CDR2 (germline): LGHDT, YNNKEL (reference sequence). TCRdb ran MiXCR on the 5' RACE reads and lists one entry per CDR3 protein. The data hold approximately 550,000 distinct CDR3 sequences, with roughly 13% observed a single time. V is TRBV3-1 and J is TRBJ1-1; 7 positions agree with TRBD1. The source is a male donor with ankylosing spondylitis. What was sequenced was blood, either unsorted or a sorted T cell fraction (not recorded which). CDR3 amino acids: CASSQDTGVSPAFF. The CDR3 bases are TGTGCCAGCAGCCAAGACACAGGGGTATCACCAGCTTTCTTT.